Following are 28 T cell receptor beta chains from one sample sequenced in a study of blood T cell repertoires in COVID-19 (dated by TCRdb to the early 2020s). The method was the immunoSEQ multiplex PCR assay. TCRdb mirrors the immuneACCESS table, restricted to in-frame sequences. Some clones are absent from its copies; in checked studies, under half trace to an unresolved V gene, and the reason for the others is unknown. This sample has roughly 220,000 clones in its table, and approximately 86% of those were observed once. Of the sample, around 4% falls within the top ten clones. Source material: PBMCs or T cells enriched from blood (not recorded which). The source of these receptors is a woman aged 40 to 49 with acute COVID-19.

The chain links TRBV2 to TRBJ2-1, with 9 bases aligning to TRBD2. CDR3 length: 13 residues. CDR1 SNHLY and CDR2 FYNNEI come from the germline V gene. V gave up 7 bases and J gave up 7 bases; unmatched junction bases: 5. The CDR3 region is CASTTSGRNEQFF. The CDR3 region has the DNA TGTGCCAGCACGACTAGCGGAAGGAATGAGCAGTTCTTC.

The rearrangement links TRBV25-1 to TRBJ1-5; no clear D gene. V lost 6 bases, J lost 5 bases, and 8 bases lay in between. Germline V gene data show CDR1 as MGHDK and CDR2 as SYGVNS. This CDR3 is built from 12 residues. CDR3 nucleotides: TGTGCCAGCAGGCGGGCCTATCAGCCCCAGCATTTT. Amino acids: CASRRAYQPQHF.

V is TRBV7-9 and J is TRBJ1-2, with 8 positions matching TRBD1. The CDR3 spans 15 residues. CDR1 and CDR2 (germline): SEHNR, FQNEAQ (reference sequence). V was pared by 6 bases and J by 4 bases, with 10 bases of the junction left unmatched. The CDR3 loop reads CASRAGGRGTYGYTF. CDR3 coding DNA: TGTGCCAGCAGGGCAGGGGGCCGAGGTACCTATGGCTACACCTTC.

This chain connects TRBV7-2 to TRBJ2-3, with D perhaps matching TRBD1 (5 bases). Germline V gene data show CDR1 as SGHTA and CDR2 as FQGNSA. The CDR3 length is 15 residues. Deletions cut 4 bases from V and 2 bases from J, with 13 bases between. The CDR3 protein is CASSSGPGATDTQYF. For the CDR3, the DNA is TGTGCCAGCAGCTCTGGGCCTGGGGCCACAGATACGCAGTATTTT.

The chain links TRBV24-1 to TRBJ2-2; D not certain. The CDR3 runs to 13 residues. Trimming cost V 7 bases and J 4 bases, with 9 bases left between them. Germline lookup yields CDR1 KGHDR and CDR2 SFDVKD. As DNA, the CDR3 is TGTGCCACCAGCGCTTCAGTCACCGGGGAGCTGTTTTTT. Amino acid sequence: CATSASVTGELFF.

The gene calls are TRBV28 and TRBJ1-5; 7 nucleotides line up with TRBD1. The CDR3 totals 17 residues. Trimming cost V 8 bases and J 5 bases; bases outside gene matches: 18. Germline lookup yields CDR1 MDHEN and CDR2 SYDVKM. The CDR3 spells CASWLEGGAWQDQPQHF. Written as DNA, the CDR3 is TGTGCCAGCTGGTTGGAAGGGGGCGCCTGGCAGGATCAGCCCCAGCATTTT. The full variable domain, in which reference TRBV28 and TRBJ1-5 provide the parts outside the CDR3, is DVKVTQSSRYLVKRTGEKVFLECVQDMDHENMFWYRQDPGLGLRLIYFSYDVKMKEKGDIPEGYSVSREKKERFSLILESASTNQTSMYLCASWLEGGAWQDQPQHFGDGTRLSIL.

CDR3 in DNA: TGTGCCAGCAGCCCCGGGACAGTACGGTCAGCCCAGCATTTT. Its translation is CASSPGTVRSAQHF. This chain connects TRBV3-1 (or the pseudogene TRBV3-2) to TRBJ1-5, with 7 bases that match TRBD1. The CDR3 totals 14 residues. J was trimmed by 11 bases and V by 4 bases; bases with no gene match: 11. Germline loops: CDR1 LGHDT, CDR2 YNNKEL (reference sequence).

The chain carries TRBV7-9 and TRBJ2-5; TRBD2 agrees at 9 bases. The CDR3 loop spans 15 amino acids. Germline V CDR1 and CDR2: SEHNR, FQNEAQ (reference sequence). V was pared by 5 bases and J by 2 bases, with 6 bases of the junction left unmatched. The CDR3, as DNA: TGTGCCAGCAGCGCCCCGGGACTAGCTCAAGAGACCCAGTACTTC. This translates into CASSAPGLAQETQYF.

This sequence joins TRBV6-5 and TRBJ1-1; 8 positions agree with TRBD1. The CDR3 covers 13 residues. Germline CDR1 MNHEY, CDR2 SVGAGI. Trimming took 4 bases from V and 5 from J; bases not matched to a gene: 3. The CDR3 loop reads CASSLQGGTEAFF. In DNA form, the CDR3 reads TGTGCCAGCAGTTTACAGGGGGGGACTGAAGCTTTCTTT.

J is TRBJ1-4 and V is TRBV7-9; D is uncertain. Trimming left V 2 bases short and J 5 bases short, with 12 bases between. CDR1 and CDR2 (germline): SEHNR, FQNEAQ (reference sequence). This CDR3 is built from 15 residues. The DNA for the CDR3 is TGTGCCAGCAGCTTAAACCTCCCGGGGAATGAAAAACTGTTTTTT. This codes for CASSLNLPGNEKLFF. Complete variable domain (other parts from reference TRBV7-9 and TRBJ1-4): DTGVSQNPRHKITKRGQNVTFRCDPISEHNRLYWYRQTLGQGPEFLTYFQNEAQLEKSRLLSDRFSAERPKGSFSTLEIQRTEQGDSAMYLCASSLNLPGNEKLFFGSGTQLSVL.

The rearrangement joins TRBV27 to TRBJ2-1; 9 bases map to TRBD2. Germline assignment: CDR1 MNHEY and CDR2 SMNVEV (reference sequence). The CDR3 is made up of 19 amino acids. Trimming removed 6 bases from V and 4 bases from J; junction bases left unmatched: 19. The CDR3 region is CASRSPGAVAGEDYNEQFF. For the CDR3, the DNA is TGTGCCAGCAGATCCCCCGGGGCGGTAGCGGGAGAGGATTACAATGAGCAGTTCTTC.

V and J are TRBV6-5 and TRBJ1-5, with TRBD1 matching over 7 bases. In germline, CDR1 is MNHEY, CDR2 SVGAGI. This CDR3 has 15 amino acids. V lost 6 bases and J lost 3; bases outside the gene matches: 8. The CDR3 reads CASSKYRGDNQPQHF. DNA of the CDR3: TGTGCCAGCAGCAAGTACAGGGGCGACAATCAGCCCCAGCATTTT.

The chain recombines TRBV7-9 with TRBJ2-2; tentatively, D is TRBD2 (5 bases). The CDR3 length is 14 residues. The germline CDR1 and CDR2 sequences are SEHNR and FQNEAQ (reference sequence). The V gene lost 10 bases and the J gene lost 2 bases, with 14 bases spanning the gap. The CDR3 loop reads CATSPLGNTGELFF. CDR3 DNA: TGTGCCACCTCCCCACTAGGAAACACCGGGGAGCTGTTTTTT.

This chain uses TRBV9 with TRBJ2-2; D remains ambiguous. Trimming removed 5 bases from V and 1 base from J, with 6 bases in between. The germline CDR1 and CDR2 sequences are SGDLS and YYNGEE. CDR3 length equals 13 residues. DNA for the CDR3: TGTGCCAGCAGTTCAGGGAACACCGGGGAGCTGTTTTTT. As protein: CASSSGNTGELFF. Looking up the rest from reference TRBV9 and TRBJ2-2 gives the full variable domain: DSGVTQTPKHLITATGQRVTLRCSPRSGDLSVYWYQQSLDQGLQFLIQYYNGEERAKGNILERFSAQQFPDLHSELNLSSLELGDSALYFCASSSGNTGELFFGEGSRLTVL.

This chain links TRBV5-6 with TRBJ2-1; D is possibly TRBD2 (6 bases). The CDR3 is 15 amino acids. Germline-derived CDR1 and CDR2 are SGHDT and YYEEEE. V dropped 7 bases and J dropped 6 bases, with 20 bases sitting between them. DNA of the CDR3: TGTGCCAGCCAGCCGCCCGCGACTAGTGTCAATGAGCAGTTCTTC. This encodes CASQPPATSVNEQFF.

The rearrangement uses TRBV28 and TRBJ2-2, with TRBD2 as a possible D gene (5 bases). This CDR3 has 15 residues. Trimming removed 5 bases from V and 4 bases from J, with 14 bases in between. Germline lookup yields CDR1 MDHEN and CDR2 SYDVKM. The CDR3 spells CASSLSPGGTGELFF. CDR3 DNA: TGTGCCAGCAGTCTATCCCCAGGAGGCACCGGGGAGCTGTTTTTT.

A word on this clone: Distinct nucleotide sequences in the sample also encode this CDR3. The chain combines TRBV28 with TRBJ1-2; D unclear. CDR1 MDHEN and CDR2 SYDVKM come from the germline V gene. Trimming removed 4 bases at V and 1 base at J, with 4 bases between. CDR3 length equals 12 residues. In nucleotides, the CDR3 is TGTGCCAGCAGTTCGAGTAACTATGGCTACACCTTC. Protein product: CASSSSNYGYTF.

The rearrangement links TRBV28 to TRBJ1-1, with TRBD1 matching 8 bases. Trimming at V came to 5 bases and at J to 7 bases, leaving 9 bases not matched to a gene. Germline V gives CDR1 MDHEN, CDR2 SYDVKM. This CDR3 spans 14 amino acids. This CDR3 reads CASSPRQGRGEAFF. The CDR3 nucleotides are TGTGCCAGCAGTCCAAGACAGGGGCGGGGTGAAGCTTTCTTT.

The genes are TRBV6-5 and TRBJ2-5; D not certain. Germline V gives CDR1 MNHEY, CDR2 SVGAGI. V was cut by 5 bases and J by 4 bases, with 11 bases left in between. CDR3 length: 13 residues. In DNA, the CDR3 is TGTGCCAGCAGTACTCCAGGAACAGAGACCCAGTACTTC. It yields the protein CASSTPGTETQYF.

The gene calls are TRBV3-1 (or the pseudogene TRBV3-2) and TRBJ2-3, with 8 bases fitting TRBD1. The CDR3 loop spans 15 amino acids. CDR1 LGHDT and CDR2 YNNKEL come from the germline V gene (reference sequence). V lost 4 bases to trimming and J lost 2 bases; unmatched junction nucleotides: 5. Written as DNA, the CDR3 is TGTGCCAGCAGCCCCCAGGGGGCGAACACAGATACGCAGTATTTT. Protein product: CASSPQGANTDTQYF.

This clone was picked up one time. The chain recombines TRBV5-1 with TRBJ2-5; 7 bases line up with TRBD1. The germline V gene has CDR1 SGHRS and CDR2 YFSETQ. Germline trimming cut 5 bases from V and 1 base from J; bases unmatched to any gene: 14. The CDR3 runs 17 residues. This CDR3 is CASSLGPKAGGQETQYF. In nucleotides, the CDR3 is TGCGCCAGCAGTCTGGGACCCAAGGCAGGGGGCCAAGAGACCCAGTACTTC.

This clone was picked up a small number of times. Distinct nucleotide sequences in the sample also encode this CDR3. The chain uses TRBV29-1 and TRBJ1-1; D is perhaps TRBD1 (5 bases). Trimming took off 3 bases at V and 4 bases at J, with 12 bases between the two ends. The CDR3 loop spans 13 amino acids. Germline V gene lookup returns CDR1 SQVTM and CDR2 ANQGSEA. The CDR3 loop reads CSVEVREGTEAFF. The CDR3 DNA reads as TGCAGCGTTGAGGTCAGGGAGGGCACTGAAGCTTTCTTT.

The genes are TRBV5-8 and TRBJ1-5, with TRBD1 matching 10 bases. This CDR3 region has 14 residues. Germline CDR1 and CDR2: SGHTS and YDEGEE. V dropped 5 bases and J dropped 4; count of bases not matched to a gene: 3. In DNA form, the CDR3 reads TGTGCCAGCAGTGACAGGGGGCAAAATCAGCCCCAGCATTTT. This gives the protein CASSDRGQNQPQHF.

The J gene is TRBJ2-1, the V gene TRBV27; D is possibly TRBD2 (7 bases). Germline CDR1 is MNHEY and CDR2 is SMNVEV (reference sequence). V lost 5 bases and J 0 bases, leaving 11 bases between the germline ends. This CDR3 has 15 residues. CDR3 sequence reads: CASSRGGTSYNEQFF. Here the CDR3 DNA reads TGTGCCAGCAGTAGGGGGGGGACCTCCTACAATGAGCAGTTCTTC.

This clone showed up just once. The CDR3 here is CASSKGGEQGQDYGYTF. The CDR3 DNA reads as TGTGCCAGCAGCAAAGGGGGGGAACAGGGGCAAGACTATGGCTACACCTTC. This rearrangement joins TRBV21-1 to TRBJ1-2; the listed D gene, TRBD1, was not tested against the DNA. TRBV21-1 is deemed a pseudogene. This CDR3 is built from 17 residues.

V usage is TRBV3-1 (or the pseudogene TRBV3-2) and J usage is TRBJ1-2, with a weak D call TRBD1 (5 bases). The CDR3 totals 18 residues. With 5 bases removed from V and 2 bases from J, the gap between germline ends came to 24 bases. Germline V gene sequence: CDR1 LGHDT, CDR2 YNNKEL (reference sequence). The CDR3 protein is CASSSRLGGGRDNYGYTF. The CDR3 region has the DNA TGTGCCAGCAGCTCCAGGTTGGGAGGAGGCAGGGACAACTATGGCTACACCTTC.

This chain links TRBV5-4 with TRBJ1-1, with D possibly being TRBD1 (5 bases). This CDR3 is 13 amino acids long. Germline V gene data show CDR1 as SGHNT and CDR2 as YYREEE (reference sequence). Deletions cut 3 bases from V and 6 bases from J, with 12 bases between. CDR3 in amino acids: CASSSGLSPEAFF. In nucleotides, the CDR3 is TGTGCCAGCAGCTCGGGACTATCGCCTGAAGCTTTCTTT. The whole variable domain, filled in from reference TRBV5-4 and TRBJ1-1, reads ETGVTQSPTHLIKTRGQQVTLRCSSQSGHNTVSWYQQALGQGPQFIFQYYREEENGRGNFPPRFSGLQFPNYSSELNVNALELDDSALYLCASSSGLSPEAFFGQGTRLTVV.

The gene calls are TRBV18 and TRBJ2-3; 7 nucleotides line up with TRBD1. Unmatched junction bases numbered 5, after V lost 0 bases and J lost 2 bases. Germline CDR1 and CDR2: KGHSH and LQKENI. The CDR3 sequence is 16 residues long. CDR3 sequence reads: CASSPPGQGVTDTQYF. CDR3 in DNA: TGTGCCAGCTCACCACCAGGCCAGGGGGTCACAGATACGCAGTATTTT.